The next 21 T cell receptor beta chains were all read from a single sample in a study of CD8+ T cells in alopecia areata. Treatment described: oral pan-JAK inhibitor, 5-10 mg twice daily. Sequencing relied on a cDNA template that was reverse transcribed from extracted RNA. Profiling relied on immunoSEQ multiplex PCR, and the TCRdb table lists in-frame clones only, not all of them. The data contain 200,000 to 250,000 clones, 64% of them singletons. The starting material was CD4+ T cells sorted from blood, obtained at week 4, from a patient treated with tofacitinib. Every receptor here comes from a human donor with alopecia areata.

This clone showed up just once. The chain employs TRBV29-1 and TRBJ2-5; D is possibly TRBD1 or TRBD2 (6 bases each). The germline V gene has CDR1 SQVTM and CDR2 ANQGSEA. The V gene lost 5 bases and the J gene lost 5 bases, with 12 bases spanning the gap. This CDR3 is 12 amino acids long. The CDR3 DNA reads TGCAGCGTTCTGAGGGGGGTTGAGACCCAGTACTTC. It translates to CSVLRGVETQYF.

The chain combines TRBV7-6 with TRBJ1-5; D is undetermined. The CDR3 has 13 residues. Trimming left V 6 bases short and J 3 bases short, with 9 bases between. From germline, CDR1 is SGHVS and CDR2 FNYEAQ. DNA of the CDR3: TGTGCCAGCAGTCCAGGATTCAATCAGCCCCAGCATTTT. Translation: CASSPGFNQPQHF.

The rearrangement uses TRBV25-1 and TRBJ1-1; no firm D call. V lost 5 bases and J lost 4, with 11 bases in between. This CDR3 contains 13 residues. Germline lookup yields CDR1 MGHDK and CDR2 SYGVNS. The DNA of the CDR3 is TGTGCCAGCAGTCGAGTCCTAGGCACTGAAGCTTTCTTT. Its protein product is CASSRVLGTEAFF.

This chain uses TRBV10-3 with TRBJ2-3; D remains unclear. From germline, CDR1 is ENHRY and CDR2 SYGVKD. Trimming removed 5 bases from V and 0 bases from J, with 0 bases in between. The CDR3 runs 11 residues. CDR3 nucleotides: TGTGCCATCAGTAGCACAGATACGCAGTATTTT. Translated, it gives CAISSTDTQYF.

V gene TRBV4-3 combines with J gene TRBJ1-6; 9 bases agree with TRBD1. V lost 0 bases and J lost 6; bases outside the gene matches: 3. Germline CDR1 is LGHNA and CDR2 is YSLEER. This CDR3 has 16 amino acids. CDR3 loop: CASSQDWTGVNSPLHF. The DNA of the CDR3 is TGCGCCAGCAGCCAAGATTGGACAGGGGTTAATTCACCCCTCCACTTT.

V usage is TRBV7-2 and J usage is TRBJ2-5; 9 bases map to TRBD2. CDR1 is SGHTA and CDR2 is FQGNSA in the germline V gene. This CDR3 is 15 amino acids long. The V and J ends lost 8 bases and 5 bases, in that order; junction bases with no gene match: 12. CDR3 sequence reads: CASETTSGVVETQYF. In DNA, the CDR3 is TGTGCCAGCGAGACGACTAGCGGAGTGGTGGAGACCCAGTACTTC.

This clone was seen a handful of times. This chain links TRBV30 with TRBJ1-2; D gene ambiguous. In germline, CDR1 is GTSNPN, CDR2 SVGIG (reference sequence). The CDR3 extends over 15 amino acids. V dropped 0 bases and J dropped 3 bases, with 14 bases sitting between them. CDR3 nucleotides: TGTGCCTGGAGTGTCCTTGCTAGATCCGACTATGGCTACACCTTC. Translation: CAWSVLARSDYGYTF. Looking up the rest from reference TRBV30 and TRBJ1-2 gives the full variable domain: SQTIHQWPATLVQPVGSPLSLECTVEGTSNPNLYWYRQAAGRGLQLLFYSVGIGQISSEVPQNLSASRPQDRQFILSSKKLLLSDSGFYLCAWSVLARSDYGYTFGSGTRLTVV.

This clone was observed a few times. The genes are TRBV28 and TRBJ2-7; TRBD2 aligns across 10 bases. CDR1 and CDR2 (germline): MDHEN, SYDVKM. V trimming: 6 bases; J trimming: 3 bases; junction bases outside the gene matches: 8. The length of the CDR3 is 15 residues. CDR3 residues: CASRGSASGGYEQYF. CDR3 DNA: TGTGCCAGCAGAGGGTCGGCTAGCGGGGGCTACGAGCAGTACTTC. The variable domain in full, with the rest retrieved from reference TRBV28 and TRBJ2-7, is DVKVTQSSRYLVKRTGEKVFLECVQDMDHENMFWYRQDPGLGLRLIYFSYDVKMKEKGDIPEGYSVSREKKERFSLILESASTNQTSMYLCASRGSASGGYEQYFGPGTRLTVT.

Turning to this clone: Other DNA sequences from this sample encode an identical CDR3 as well. The chain has TRBV5-1 and TRBJ1-2; TRBD1 aligns across 7 bases. With V trimmed by 3 bases and J by 8 bases, 4 bases remained unmatched. Germline loops: CDR1 SGHRS, CDR2 YFSETQ. The CDR3 is 12 amino acids. In DNA form, the CDR3 reads TGCGCCAGCAGCTCAACAGGGGACGGCTACACCTTC. Its protein is CASSSTGDGYTF.

The rearrangement uses TRBV4-2 and TRBJ2-7; perhaps TRBD1 as D (5 bases). Germline V CDR1 and CDR2: LGHNA, YNFKEQ. The CDR3 runs to 15 residues. With 0 bases removed from V and 3 bases from J, the gap between germline ends came to 12 bases. The chain's CDR3 is CASSQDLDTYYEQYF. Written as DNA, the CDR3 is TGTGCCAGCAGCCAAGACTTGGACACTTACTACGAGCAGTACTTC.

J is TRBJ2-5 and V is TRBV5-1; 7 bases align to TRBD2. Germline loops: CDR1 SGHRS, CDR2 YFSETQ. CDR3 length: 14 amino acids. The V gene end was trimmed by 0 bases and the J gene end by 2 bases; junction bases not matched to a gene: 1. For the CDR3, the DNA is TGCGCCAGCAGCTTGGCGGGGGGTCAAGAGACCCAGTACTTC. The encoded protein is CASSLAGGQETQYF.

V is TRBV5-1 and J is TRBJ2-3, with D hard to call. Deletions cut 0 bases from V and 6 bases from J, with 2 bases between. CDR3 length: 11 residues. CDR1 SGHRS and CDR2 YFSETQ come from the germline V gene. The CDR3 DNA is TGCGCCAGCAGCTTGGGGGATACGCAGTATTTT. It codes for CASSLGDTQYF.

This clone came up a few times. The sample holds other DNA sequences that translate to the same CDR3. V is TRBV19 and J is TRBJ1-3; D uncertain. V lost 5 bases and J 0 bases, leaving 5 bases between the germline ends. Germline CDR1 is LNHDA and CDR2 is SQIVND (reference sequence). The length of the CDR3 is 13 residues. The CDR3 coding sequence is TGTGCCAGTAGTGGATTCTCTGGAAACACCATATATTTT. Translation gives CASSGFSGNTIYF. Looking up the rest from reference TRBV19 and TRBJ1-3 gives the full variable domain: DGGITQSPKYLFRKEGQNVTLSCEQNLNHDAMYWYRQDPGQGLRLIYYSQIVNDFQKGDIAEGYSVSREKKESFPLTVTSAQKNPTAFYLCASSGFSGNTIYFGEGSWLTVV.

The genes are TRBV6-6 and TRBJ1-1; TRBD1 is a possible D gene (6 bases). The V end lost 5 bases, the J end lost 4 bases, and 14 bases lay between the germline ends. Per germline, CDR1 MNHNY and CDR2 SVGAGI (reference sequence). The CDR3 is made up of 14 amino acids. The CDR3 coding sequence is TGTGCCAGCAGTCAGGGGACCTTTGCCACTGAAGCTTTCTTT. This translates into CASSQGTFATEAFF.

V gene TRBV11-3 combines with J gene TRBJ1-3; D is unclear. This CDR3 is built from 14 residues. CDR1 and CDR2 from the germline V gene are SGHNT and YENEEA. V was clipped by 5 bases and J by 4 bases, with 12 bases between them. CDR3 loop: CASSPIREGNTIYF. CDR3 in DNA: TGTGCCAGCAGCCCCATCCGGGAGGGAAACACCATATATTTT.

The chain has TRBV30 and TRBJ1-1; D is ambiguous. The CDR3 has 11 amino acids. V lost 5 bases and J lost 7, with 11 bases in between. From germline, CDR1 is GTSNPN and CDR2 SVGIG (reference sequence). CDR3 in amino acids: CAWEHGVEAFF. The CDR3 DNA is TGTGCCTGGGAGCATGGGGTTGAAGCTTTCTTT.

The chain couples TRBV30 to TRBJ2-6; D is possibly TRBD2 (5 bases). Germline lookup yields CDR1 GTSNPN and CDR2 SVGIG (reference sequence). With 2 bases removed from V and 4 bases from J, the gap between germline ends came to 6 bases. This CDR3 contains 13 residues. In DNA form, the CDR3 reads TGTGCCTGGAGTCCGGGGGGGGCCAACGTCCTGACTTTC. It encodes CAWSPGGANVLTF.

The rearrangement uses TRBV18 and TRBJ2-5; 10 positions match TRBD1. This CDR3 region has 16 residues. Germline-derived CDR1 and CDR2 are KGHSH and LQKENI. V shed 3 bases, J shed 3 bases, and the junction held 7 bases outside the gene matches. Here the CDR3 reads CASSPNRDRGEETQYF. CDR3 sequence (DNA): TGTGCCAGCTCACCGAACCGGGACAGGGGCGAAGAGACCCAGTACTTC.

V usage is TRBV7-2 and J usage is TRBJ1-2; maybe TRBD1 (5 bases). The CDR3 runs to 15 residues. V was pared by 4 bases and J by 4 bases, with 16 bases between. CDR1 and CDR2 from the germline V gene are SGHTA and FQGNSA. CDR3 amino acids: CASSSLATGRYGYTF. The CDR3, as DNA: TGTGCCAGCAGCTCCCTAGCCACAGGACGCTATGGCTACACCTTC. The variable domain in full, completed from reference TRBV7-2 and TRBJ1-2, reads GAGVSQSPSNKVTEKGKDVELRCDPISGHTALYWYRQSLGQGLEFLIYFQGNSAPDKSGLPSDRFSAERTGGSVSTLTIQRTQQEDSAVYLCASSSLATGRYGYTFGSGTRLTVV.

This clone appeared a few times. The V and J genes are TRBV6-6 and TRBJ1-6, with 8 bases lining up with TRBD1. The CDR3 has 13 amino acids. Germline CDR1 and CDR2: MNHNY and SVGAGI (reference sequence). V lost 6 bases, J lost 8 bases, and 3 bases stayed unmatched. CDR3 in DNA: TGTGCCAGCAGGGACAGGGATGATTCACCCCTCCACTTT. Translation: CASRDRDDSPLHF.

Points on this clone: Its ends do not fully match the called genes, so a read error is possible. The chain couples TRBV29-1 to TRBJ1-2, with D possibly TRBD1 on 6 matching bases. Germline lookup yields CDR1 SQVTM and CDR2 ANQGSEA. There are 13 residues in the CDR3. The CDR3, as DNA: TGCAGCGTCGAAGGGGGGGGCGGCTATGGCTACACCTTC. This codes for CSVEGGGGYGYTF.